This TCR beta chain was sequenced during a study of blood T cells in healthy people across ages. This CDR3 has 14 amino acids. Trimming removed 2 bases from V and 4 bases from J, with 11 bases in between. Germline V gene lookup returns CDR1 SGHRS and CDR2 YFSETQ. It was with a sample-barcoded 5' primer and a J-beta primer mix that a second PCR of roughly 7 to 11 cycles was run. TCRdb called the 5' RACE reads again in MiXCR, with one record for every CDR3 protein. In the table there are some 1.8 million distinct CDR3 sequences, 30% to 40% of which are singletons. V gene TRBV5-1 combines with J gene TRBJ2-3, with D tentatively TRBD1 (5 bases). The sequenced sample was blood. The origin of this receptor is a human donor in good health. The CDR3 reads CASSFQGVADTQYF. The CDR3 nucleotides read TGCGCCAGCAGCTTCCAGGGTGTGGCAGATACGCAGTATTTT.